This T cell receptor (beta chain) was profiled in a study of cytomegalovirus exposure and HLA in healthy donors. Primers: 60 Vbeta forward and 13 Jbeta reverse. Assay: immunoSEQ multiplex PCR; the TCRdb copy retains only in-frame clones and omits some. Among over 200,000 clones, 70% to 90% were seen once, and the ten largest hold 1% to 1.5%. For this donor, CMV serostatus was not recorded. The J segment lost 0 bases and the V segment lost 0 bases, leaving 10 bases of the junction unmatched. Germline V gives CDR1 MNHEY, CDR2 SMNVEV (reference sequence). The CDR3 length is 19 residues. In the case of this clone: Its antigen remains unidentified.

Whole-study findings and limits: Associated with HLA alleles at 0.05 false discovery rate in a later analysis were 16,951 TCR beta sequences. Likely technical artifact: a cluster of highly shared sequence variants. Most CMV-associated TCR beta chains appeared HLA-restricted in a later analysis.

The sequenced sample consisted of PBMCs. This TCR derives from a human donor in good health. The chain couples TRBV27 to TRBJ1-4; 7 bases map to TRBD1. CDR3 nucleotides: TGTGCCAGCAGTTTATCGGCCCGTGGCAGGGGGGCAACTAATGAAAAACTGTTTTTT. This translates into CASSLSARGRGATNEKLFF.